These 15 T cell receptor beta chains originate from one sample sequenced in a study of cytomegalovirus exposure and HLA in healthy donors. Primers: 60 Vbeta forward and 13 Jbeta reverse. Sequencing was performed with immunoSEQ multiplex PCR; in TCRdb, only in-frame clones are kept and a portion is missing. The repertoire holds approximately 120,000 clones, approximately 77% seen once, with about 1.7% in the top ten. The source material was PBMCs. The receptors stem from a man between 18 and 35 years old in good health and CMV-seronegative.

This CDR3 is CASSFSYRESLGKNIQYF. CDR3 sequence (DNA): TGTGCCAGCAGCTTTTCCTACAGGGAGTCCCTAGGCAAAAACATTCAGTACTTC. The V gene is TRBV5-6, the J gene TRBJ2-4; TRBD1 is a possible D gene (6 bases). Trimming stripped 2 bases from V and 3 bases from J, with 21 bases between. The CDR3 contains 18 residues. Germline assignment: CDR1 SGHDT and CDR2 YYEEEE.

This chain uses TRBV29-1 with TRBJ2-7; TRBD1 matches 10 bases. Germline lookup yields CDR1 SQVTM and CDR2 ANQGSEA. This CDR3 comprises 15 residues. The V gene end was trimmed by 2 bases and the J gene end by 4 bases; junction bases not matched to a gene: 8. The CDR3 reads CSVEREWTGGYEQYF. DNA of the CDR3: TGCAGCGTTGAAAGGGAGTGGACAGGGGGGTACGAGCAGTACTTC.

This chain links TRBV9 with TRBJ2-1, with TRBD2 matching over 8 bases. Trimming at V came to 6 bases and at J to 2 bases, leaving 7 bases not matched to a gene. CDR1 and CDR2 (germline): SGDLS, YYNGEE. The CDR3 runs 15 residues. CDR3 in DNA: TGTGCCAGCACGGGGGGCGGGGGGACCTACAATGAGCAGTTCTTC. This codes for CASTGGGGTYNEQFF.

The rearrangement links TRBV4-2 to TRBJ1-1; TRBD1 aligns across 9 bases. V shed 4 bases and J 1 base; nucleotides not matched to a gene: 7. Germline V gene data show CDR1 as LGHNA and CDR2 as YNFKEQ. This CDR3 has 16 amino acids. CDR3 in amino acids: CASSPRQGGENTEAFF. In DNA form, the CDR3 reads TGTGCCAGCAGCCCCCGACAGGGGGGGGAGAACACTGAAGCTTTCTTT.

The CDR3 here is CASRGTEINRAYNEQFF. For the CDR3, the DNA is TGTGCCAGCAGAGGGACAGAGATTAACCGGGCCTACAATGAGCAGTTCTTC. The V call is TRBV5-6, the J call TRBJ2-1; 7 bases are shared with TRBD1. Unmatched junction bases numbered 13, after V lost 5 bases and J lost 2 bases. The CDR3 is 17 residues long. Germline CDR1 and CDR2: SGHDT and YYEEEE.

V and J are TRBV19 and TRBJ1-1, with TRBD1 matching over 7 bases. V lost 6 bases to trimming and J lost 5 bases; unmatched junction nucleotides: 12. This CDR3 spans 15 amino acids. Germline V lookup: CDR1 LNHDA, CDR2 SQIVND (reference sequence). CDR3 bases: TGTGCCAGTAGCCGACGTAAAGGGGGCAGGACTGAAGCTTTCTTT. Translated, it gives CASSRRKGGRTEAFF.

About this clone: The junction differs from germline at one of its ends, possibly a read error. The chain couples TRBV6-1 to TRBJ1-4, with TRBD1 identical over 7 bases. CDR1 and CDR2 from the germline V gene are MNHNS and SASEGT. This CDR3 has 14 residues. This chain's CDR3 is CASNEGPGGEKLFF. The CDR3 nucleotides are TGTGCCAGCAATGAAGGCCCAGGGGGTGAAAAACTGTTTTTT.

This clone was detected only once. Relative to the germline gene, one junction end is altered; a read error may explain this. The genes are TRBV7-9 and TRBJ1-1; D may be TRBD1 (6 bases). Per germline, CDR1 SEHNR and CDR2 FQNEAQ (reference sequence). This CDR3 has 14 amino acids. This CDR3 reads CSSSLAGANTEAFF. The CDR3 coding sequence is TGTTCCAGCAGCTTGGCGGGGGCAAACACTGAAGCTTTCTTT.

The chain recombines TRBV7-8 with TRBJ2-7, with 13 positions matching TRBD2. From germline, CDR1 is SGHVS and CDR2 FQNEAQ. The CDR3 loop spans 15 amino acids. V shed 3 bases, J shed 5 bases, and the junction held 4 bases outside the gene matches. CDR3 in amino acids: CASSFGLAGANEQYF. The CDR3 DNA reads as TGTGCCAGCAGCTTCGGACTAGCGGGGGCAAACGAGCAGTACTTC.

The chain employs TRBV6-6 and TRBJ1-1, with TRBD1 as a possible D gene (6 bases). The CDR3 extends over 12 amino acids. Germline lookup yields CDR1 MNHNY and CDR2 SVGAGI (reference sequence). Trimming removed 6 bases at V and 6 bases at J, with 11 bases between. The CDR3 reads CASRPRGAEAFF. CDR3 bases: TGTGCCAGCAGACCCAGGGGAGCTGAAGCTTTCTTT.

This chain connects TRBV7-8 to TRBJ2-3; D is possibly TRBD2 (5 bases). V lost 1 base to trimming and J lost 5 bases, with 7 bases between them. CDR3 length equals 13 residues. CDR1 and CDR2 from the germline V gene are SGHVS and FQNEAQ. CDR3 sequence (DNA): TGTGCCAGCAGCTTAGATCGGGGAGATACGCAGTATTTT. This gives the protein CASSLDRGDTQYF.

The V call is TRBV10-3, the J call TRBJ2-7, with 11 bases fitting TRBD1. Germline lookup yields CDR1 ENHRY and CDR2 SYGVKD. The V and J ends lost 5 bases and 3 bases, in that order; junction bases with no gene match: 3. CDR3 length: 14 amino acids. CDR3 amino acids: CAISPGQGVYEQYF. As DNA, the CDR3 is TGTGCCATCAGTCCGGGACAGGGGGTCTACGAGCAGTACTTC.

The CDR3 nucleotides are TGCGCCAGCAGCTTGGACAGGCCGACCGACTATGGCTACACCTTC. It codes for CASSLDRPTDYGYTF. The chain couples TRBV5-1 to TRBJ1-2, with D maybe TRBD1 (5 bases). The length of the CDR3 is 15 residues. V was pared by 0 bases and J by 3 bases, with 12 bases between. CDR1 is SGHRS and CDR2 is YFSETQ in the germline V gene.

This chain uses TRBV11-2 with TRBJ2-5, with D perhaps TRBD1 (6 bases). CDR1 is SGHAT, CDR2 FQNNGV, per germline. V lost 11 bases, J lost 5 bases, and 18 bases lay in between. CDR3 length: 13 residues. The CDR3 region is CAVGASVMETQYF. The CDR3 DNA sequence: TGTGCCGTGGGGGCTAGTGTTATGGAGACCCAGTACTTC.

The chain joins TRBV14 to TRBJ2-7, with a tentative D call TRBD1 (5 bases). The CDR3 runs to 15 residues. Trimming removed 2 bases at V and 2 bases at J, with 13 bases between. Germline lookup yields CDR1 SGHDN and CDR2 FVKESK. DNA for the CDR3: TGTGCCAGCAGCCAACAGACAGAGATGACCTACGAGCAGTACTTC. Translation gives CASSQQTEMTYEQYF.